The present T cell receptor (beta chain) was sequenced within a study of cytomegalovirus exposure and HLA in healthy donors. Findings and limits, study-wide: In a later analysis, most CMV-associated TCR beta chains appeared HLA-restricted. Later analysis identified a missense DCLRE1C variant that was linked to TCR beta V- and J-gene trimming.

With 60 Vbeta and 13 Jbeta primers, the PCR was carried out. Method: immunoSEQ multiplex PCR; TCRdb's copy keeps in-frame clones and lacks some. The table lists 70,000 to 90,000 clones, around 66% of them singletons. The donors, nominally healthy at sampling, likely had unrecorded immune exposures. Note on this clone: The antigen is unknown.

V dropped 3 bases and J dropped 13 bases, with 16 bases sitting between them. The CDR3 is 12 amino acids. Germline CDR1 SGHTA, CDR2 FQGNSA. The chain carries TRBV7-2 and TRBJ2-7; D perhaps matches TRBD2 (5 bases). The sequenced material came from PBMCs. This TCR derives from a man between 60 and 75 years old in good health and CMV-seropositive. CDR3 sequence reads: CASSLPSGIPYF. DNA for the CDR3: TGTGCCAGCAGCTTGCCCTCGGGGATCCCCTACTTC.